This passage covers 21 T cell receptor beta chains from one sample sequenced in a study of OX40 agonist ivuxolimab in advanced cancers. This table comes from immunoSEQ multiplex PCR, and its TCRdb copy is limited to in-frame clones, with some not included. The data contain more than 20,000 clones, roughly 82% of them seen just once; the ten biggest clones take up about 35%. This sample comprised CD4+ or CD8+ T cells sorted from blood, obtained in a trial of the OX40 agonist ivuxolimab. Every receptor here comes from an adult with an advanced solid tumor such as melanoma, head and neck, liver or kidney cancer.

This clone was detected once. The chain is built from TRBV11-2 and TRBJ2-7, with 7 bases lining up with TRBD1. This CDR3 comprises 14 residues. Germline CDR1 and CDR2: SGHAT and FQNNGV. Trimming removed 1 base from V and 2 bases from J; junction bases left unmatched: 2. The CDR3 loop is CASSLGTGAYEQYF. For the CDR3, the DNA is TGTGCCAGCAGCTTAGGAACAGGGGCCTACGAGCAGTACTTC. Filled out from reference TRBV11-2 and TRBJ2-7, the complete variable domain reads EAGVAQSPRYKIIEKRQSVAFWCNPISGHATLYWYQQILGQGPKLLIQFQNNGVVDDSQLPKDRFSAERLKGVDSTLKIQPAKLEDSAVYLCASSLGTGAYEQYFGPGTRLTVT.

The chain uses TRBV28 and TRBJ2-7; D is undetermined. Germline CDR1 and CDR2: MDHEN and SYDVKM. Trimming cost V 5 bases and J 2 bases, with 10 bases left between them. The CDR3 covers 13 residues. The CDR3 nucleotides are TGTGCCAGCAGTCCAGGACGTGCCTACGAGCAGTACTTC. It encodes CASSPGRAYEQYF.

In regard to this clone: Other DNA sequences within the sample encode an identical CDR3. The chain carries TRBV6-5 and TRBJ2-5, with D hard to call. Trimming took off 1 base at V and 5 bases at J, with 8 bases between the two ends. Germline lookup yields CDR1 MNHEY and CDR2 SVGAGI. CDR3 length: 13 residues. Here the CDR3 reads CASSYLHGETQYF. The CDR3 nucleotides read TGTGCCAGCAGTTACTTGCACGGTGAGACCCAGTACTTC.

The V and J genes are TRBV6-1 and TRBJ2-7, with 12 positions matching TRBD2. The ends lost 6 bases at V and 6 bases at J; junction bases unmatched: 6. Germline CDR1 MNHNS, CDR2 SASEGT. The CDR3 is 14 amino acids. The CDR3 loop is CASSPGLAGFEQYF. The CDR3 region has the DNA TGTGCCAGCAGCCCGGGACTAGCGGGTTTCGAGCAGTACTTC.

The chain couples TRBV6-5 to TRBJ2-7, with TRBD1 matching 7 bases. The CDR3 has 15 residues. With V trimmed by 5 bases and J by 3 bases, 10 bases remained unmatched. Per germline, CDR1 MNHEY and CDR2 SVGAGI. CDR3 in amino acids: CASSLSEDRSYEQYF. CDR3 nucleotides: TGTGCCAGCAGTCTATCCGAGGACAGGAGCTACGAGCAGTACTTC.

The V call is TRBV5-4, the J call TRBJ2-7, with D perhaps given as TRBD1 or TRBD2 (6 bases each). Trimming pared 4 bases from V and 6 bases from J, leaving 11 bases between. Germline-derived CDR1 and CDR2 are SGHNT and YYREEE (reference sequence). The CDR3 runs to 12 residues. The CDR3: CASSLGGGEQYF. For the CDR3, the DNA is TGTGCCAGCAGCCTCGGGGGCGGCGAGCAGTACTTC.

This chain links TRBV28 with TRBJ1-2; tentative D call: TRBD1 (6 bases). Trimming removed 2 bases at V and 8 bases at J, with 18 bases between. The V gene's germline CDR1 is MDHEN and CDR2 SYDVKM. This CDR3 has 15 residues. The CDR3 coding sequence is TGTGCCAGCAGTTTACCGGCCGGCACAGGGATAGGCTACACCTTC. Translating gives CASSLPAGTGIGYTF.

The chain links TRBV5-4 to TRBJ2-3; D is uncertain. Per the germline V gene, CDR1 is SGHNT and CDR2 is YYREEE (reference sequence). The CDR3 consists of 15 residues. V was shortened by 0 bases and J by 1 base, with 9 bases between the two germline ends. CDR3 residues: CASSLVAQGTDTQYF. CDR3 coding DNA: TGTGCCAGCAGCTTGGTAGCACAAGGCACAGATACGCAGTATTTT.

V gene TRBV6-6 combines with J gene TRBJ2-7; TRBD1 agrees at 8 bases. With V trimmed by 2 bases and J by 1 base, 7 bases remained unmatched. CDR1 is MNHNY, CDR2 SVGAGI, per germline (reference sequence). The CDR3 length is 16 residues. CDR3 nucleotide sequence: TGTGCCAGCAGTTACGAGGGGACAGGCTTTTCCTACGAGCAGTACTTC. Translating gives CASSYEGTGFSYEQYF.

The chain employs TRBV28 and TRBJ2-7; 12 bases fit TRBD1. Losses at the gene ends were 4 bases for V and 7 bases for J; bases not matched to a gene: 8. CDR3 length: 15 amino acids. The germline V gene has CDR1 MDHEN and CDR2 SYDVKM. CDR3 in amino acids: CASSSPGQGAWEQYF. As DNA, the CDR3 is TGTGCCAGCAGTTCCCCGGGACAGGGGGCGTGGGAGCAGTACTTC.

This clone appeared a single time. The chain uses TRBV7-9 and TRBJ2-5; possibly TRBD1 for D (5 bases). The last part of the DNA fits TRBJ2-7 better; the J call may be wrong. The germline V gene encodes CDR1 SEHNR and CDR2 FQNEAQ (reference sequence). CDR3 size: 13 residues. The CDR3 loop reads CASSLPQGHEQYF. The CDR3 DNA reads TGTGCCAGCAGCTTGCCCCAGGGCCACGAGCAGTACTTC.

This chain connects TRBV27 to TRBJ2-7; D remains unclear. Trimming took 4 bases from V and 4 from J, leaving 14 bases between them. This CDR3 comprises 14 residues. The germline CDR1 and CDR2 sequences are MNHEY and SMNVEV (reference sequence). The CDR3 spells CASSSGPVGYEQYF. CDR3 DNA sequence: TGTGCCAGCAGTTCAGGTCCGGTTGGTTACGAGCAGTACTTC.

The chain carries TRBV27 and TRBJ1-1; 9 bases align to TRBD1. This CDR3 contains 14 residues. V was clipped by 7 bases and J by 2 bases; unmatched bases: 5. Per germline, CDR1 MNHEY and CDR2 SMNVEV (reference sequence). The CDR3 spells CASTDRGPNTEAFF. The CDR3 DNA is TGTGCCAGCACGGACAGGGGTCCAAACACTGAAGCTTTCTTT.

DNA of the CDR3: TGTGCCAGCAGCCAATGGGGTGGGCCCGCGGAGACCCAGTACTTC. Translation: CASSQWGGPAETQYF. The chain recombines TRBV7-3 with TRBJ2-5, with no clear D. Trimming took off 5 bases at V and 5 bases at J, with 18 bases between the two ends. The CDR3 extends over 15 amino acids. Germline V gene data show CDR1 as SGHTA and CDR2 as FQGTGA.

In its sample, this clone was seen a few times. This rearrangement joins TRBV30 to TRBJ2-3; TRBD1 matches at 9 bases. The CDR3 consists of 15 residues. Germline CDR1 is GTSNPN and CDR2 is SVGIG (reference sequence). The V and J ends lost 5 bases and 3 bases, in that order; junction bases with no gene match: 9. In nucleotides, the CDR3 is TGTGCCTGGGACAAAACAGGGGGCGAAACAGATACGCAGTATTTT. Its translation: CAWDKTGGETDTQYF.

The chain links TRBV27 to TRBJ2-1; 8 positions match TRBD2. Germline lookup yields CDR1 MNHEY and CDR2 SMNVEV (reference sequence). CDR3 length equals 15 residues. V shed 3 bases, J shed 1 base, and the junction held 2 bases outside the gene matches. Here the CDR3 reads CASSLGLGSYNEQFF. The CDR3, as DNA: TGTGCCAGCAGTTTGGGACTAGGTTCCTACAATGAGCAGTTCTTC.

The V and J genes are TRBV7-9 and TRBJ2-5; D perhaps matches TRBD1 (6 bases). Per germline, CDR1 SEHNR and CDR2 FQNEAQ (reference sequence). The V end was cut by 4 bases, the J end by 2 bases, with 14 bases between. The CDR3 extends over 15 amino acids. CDR3 sequence (DNA): TGTGCCAGCAGCTCCCTACAGGGACAACAAGAGACCCAGTACTTC. Protein: CASSSLQGQQETQYF.

The count of this clone is one. The rearrangement uses TRBV28 and TRBJ1-2, with 8 bases that match TRBD1. This CDR3 is built from 14 residues. With 7 bases clipped from V and 4 bases from J, the junction kept 8 bases outside the gene matches. Germline lookup yields CDR1 MDHEN and CDR2 SYDVKM. This chain's CDR3 is CASTPGQGGYGYTF. CDR3 DNA sequence: TGTGCCAGCACCCCCGGACAGGGAGGCTATGGCTACACCTTC.

V is TRBV28 and J is TRBJ2-7; D is undetermined. The CDR3 covers 10 residues. Germline V gives CDR1 MDHEN, CDR2 SYDVKM. The germline V and J ends were trimmed by 5 bases and 5 bases, with 4 bases remaining between them. The chain's CDR3 is CASSEDEQYF. CDR3 nucleotide sequence: TGTGCCAGCAGTGAGGACGAGCAGTACTTC.

The CDR3 bases are TGTGCCAGCAGCTCCCAGGCACTAGCGGAATACAATGAGCAGTTCTTC. Translating gives CASSSQALAEYNEQFF. The chain has TRBV7-3 and TRBJ2-1, with 8 bases aligning to TRBD2. Germline loops: CDR1 SGHTA, CDR2 FQGTGA. This CDR3 has 16 amino acids. Germline trimming cut 4 bases from V and 4 bases from J; bases unmatched to any gene: 9.

J is TRBJ2-7 and V is TRBV11-3; 8 bases match TRBD1. The CDR3 length is 13 residues. Unmatched junction bases numbered 5, after V lost 4 bases and J lost 6 bases. The germline V gene encodes CDR1 SGHNT and CDR2 YENEEA. Written as DNA, the CDR3 is TGTGCCAGCAGCTCCACAGGGGGAGGCGAGCAGTACTTC. It is translated as CASSSTGGGEQYF.